A single sample is the source of the 5 T cell receptor beta chains below, sequenced in a study of blood T cell repertoires in COVID-19. Using immunoSEQ multiplex PCR, the repertoire was profiled, and TCRdb retains in-frame clones only, with some absent. The sample carries around 250,000 clones, 82% recorded once. Sequenced input: peripheral blood. These receptors all stem from a woman younger than 30 with acute or convalescent COVID-19.

The chain has TRBV19 and TRBJ2-7; TRBD1 agrees at 7 bases. V lost 7 bases to trimming and J lost 2 bases; unmatched junction nucleotides: 5. This CDR3 has 13 residues. Germline CDR1 reads LNHDA; CDR2 reads SQIVND (reference sequence). The CDR3 region is CASTSQGTYEQYF. CDR3 DNA sequence: TGTGCCAGTACTTCACAGGGGACCTACGAGCAGTACTTC.

CDR3 sequence (DNA): TGTGCCAGCACCGCGTCGGGAGGGGTAATGAGCAATCAGCCCCAGCATTTT. Protein sequence: CASTASGGVMSNQPQHF. The chain links TRBV28 to TRBJ1-5, with a tentative D call TRBD1 (5 bases). The length of the CDR3 is 17 residues. Trimming left V 7 bases short and J 1 base short, with 20 bases between. In germline, CDR1 is MDHEN, CDR2 SYDVKM.

The CDR3 DNA sequence: TGTGCCAGCAGCTTGCGGAGTTCTCAAGAGACCCAGTACTTC. Its protein product is CASSLRSSQETQYF. The rearrangement links TRBV5-6 to TRBJ2-5; no clear D gene. Germline assignment: CDR1 SGHDT and CDR2 YYEEEE. This CDR3 contains 14 residues. V dropped 1 base and J dropped 2 bases, with 9 bases sitting between them.

This clone was seen repeatedly, ten times or more. This rearrangement joins TRBV30 to TRBJ1-2; a weak D match, TRBD1 (5 bases). Trimming shortened V by 2 bases and J by 8 bases, and 12 bases separated the two germline ends. The germline V gene has CDR1 GTSNPN and CDR2 SVGIG (reference sequence). This CDR3 has 12 residues. CDR3 coding DNA: TGTGCCTGGAGTCCGCAGACAGAAGGCTACACCTTC. This sequence encodes CAWSPQTEGYTF.

V and J are TRBV19 and TRBJ1-2, with D maybe TRBD1 (6 bases). Germline loops: CDR1 LNHDA, CDR2 SQIVND (reference sequence). CDR3 length: 15 residues. Trimming removed 3 bases from V and 5 bases from J, with 16 bases in between. The CDR3 spells CASSMWAVRGYGYTF. For the CDR3, the DNA is TGTGCCAGTAGTATGTGGGCCGTCAGGGGATATGGCTACACCTTC.